This TCR beta chain was documented in a study of CD8 T cells in Susac syndrome. CDR3 size: 13 residues. Germline V CDR1 and CDR2: SGDLS, YYNGEE. Trimming left V 0 bases short and J 7 bases short, with 8 bases between. Isolation of CD8+ and CD4+ T cells was performed negatively, whereas enrichment of TEMRA cells was done by FACS. It was with random hexamers that roughly 0.45 to 1 ug RNA was reverse transcribed. The CDR3 of TCR beta was amplified by immunoSEQ multiplex PCR across 54 Vbeta and 13 Jbeta. TCRdb re-called the immunoSEQ multiplex PCR reads with MiXCR, one entry per CDR3 protein. The top ten hold 0.095% of the sample, which has a few hundred thousand distinct CDR3 sequences, roughly 96% seen once.

The sequence was collected from a human donor with multiple sclerosis. This chain uses TRBV9 with TRBJ2-1; no clear D. The source material was CD4+ T cells from PBMCs. For the CDR3, the DNA is TGTGCCAGCAGCGTAGGGACGTTGAATGAGCAGTTCTTC. It yields the protein CASSVGTLNEQFF.